The text below deals with one TCR beta chain. This record belongs to a study of blood T cell repertoires in COVID-19. Overall study context: From the United States, Italy and Spain came samples of acute and convalescent COVID-19. Sources were T cells, B-cell-depleted T cells, or PBMCs; the material itself was cDNA or gDNA.

Trimming at V came to 3 bases and at J to 7 bases, leaving 4 bases not matched to a gene. The V gene's germline CDR1 is MDHEN and CDR2 SYDVKM. CDR3 length: 15 residues. Measured with immunoSEQ multiplex PCR; TCRdb has only the in-frame clones, and not every one. The sample lists over 70,000 clones; approximately 83% were seen once. The receptor was isolated from a human donor in a cohort sampled during active COVID-19. This chain connects TRBV28 to TRBJ1-4; 11 nucleotides line up with TRBD1. Sequencing was done on a sample of peripheral blood. For the CDR3, the DNA is TGTGCCAGCAGTTTGGGACAGGGGGTGGGTGAAAAACTGTTTTTT. Its protein is CASSLGQGVGEKLFF.